This T cell receptor (beta chain) was found in a study of CD8 T cells in ankylosing spondylitis. Trimming left V 3 bases short and J 8 bases short, with 11 bases between. This CDR3 comprises 13 residues. Using its own MiXCR run on the 5' RACE reads, TCRdb lists one record per CDR3 protein. This sample has roughly 150,000 distinct CDR3 sequences, with 9.8% found just once. The receptor was isolated from a female donor with ankylosing spondylitis or in good health (not recorded which). The chain carries TRBV12-3 or TRBV12-4 and TRBJ1-3, with D unresolved. The sequenced sample consisted of blood, either unsorted or a sorted T cell fraction (not recorded which). The CDR3 DNA is TGTGCCAGCAGTTTTCGGCCCAGCGACACCATATATTTT. Its translation: CASSFRPSDTIYF.